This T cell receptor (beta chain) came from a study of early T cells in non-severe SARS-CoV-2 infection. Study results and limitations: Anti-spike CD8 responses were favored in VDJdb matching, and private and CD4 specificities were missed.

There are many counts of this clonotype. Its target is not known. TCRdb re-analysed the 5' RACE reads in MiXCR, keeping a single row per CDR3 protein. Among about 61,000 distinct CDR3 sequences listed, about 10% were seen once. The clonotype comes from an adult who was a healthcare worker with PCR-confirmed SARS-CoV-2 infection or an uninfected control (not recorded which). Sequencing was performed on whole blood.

The CDR3 sequence is CASSPGNIQYF. For the CDR3, the DNA is TGCGCCAGCAGCCCGGGGAACATTCAGTACTTC. The rearrangement links TRBV5-1 to TRBJ2-4, with a weak D call TRBD2 (5 bases). The CDR3 is 11 amino acids. Germline CDR1 reads SGHRS; CDR2 reads YFSETQ. Trimming took off 4 bases at V and 7 bases at J, with 6 bases between the two ends.